The next 10 T cell receptor beta chains were all read from a single sample in a study of shared clonotypes between healthy human individuals. Profiled with immunoSEQ multiplex PCR; TCRdb holds only in-frame clones, not every one. The sample lists 500,000 to 550,000 clones, 95% to 96% seen once, with 0.05% to 0.08% in the top ten. The sample was naive CD4+ T cells sorted from blood. The subset is: CD45RA+ positively selected. The receptors come from a woman in her thirties in good health.

This clone appeared a single time. Other nucleotide sequences in the sample specify the same CDR3. V usage is TRBV5-4 and J usage is TRBJ2-5, with 9 bases that match TRBD2. Germline V lookup: CDR1 SGHNT, CDR2 YYREEE (reference sequence). With V trimmed by 1 base and J by 3 bases, 4 bases remained unmatched. The CDR3 extends over 15 amino acids. The CDR3 here is CASSLRLAGEETQYF. In nucleotides, the CDR3 is TGTGCCAGCAGCTTGAGGTTAGCGGGGGAAGAGACCCAGTACTTC.

The J gene is TRBJ2-7, the V gene TRBV21-1. TRBV21-1 is assigned pseudogene status. CDR3 length equals 13 residues. The CDR3 is CASSKEIGMEQYF. CDR3 DNA: TGTGCCAGCAGCAAAGAAATAGGGATGGAGCAGTACTTC.

The V gene is TRBV14, the J gene TRBJ2-1; the match to TRBD2 covers 7 bases. Germline CDR1 is SGHDN and CDR2 is FVKESK. This CDR3 spans 16 amino acids. V was clipped by 4 bases and J by 6 bases; unmatched bases: 12. CDR3 nucleotides: TGTGCCAGCAGCCGCACCCTAGCGGCCAGAGGCAATGAGCAGTTCTTC. Translating it yields CASSRTLAARGNEQFF. Complete variable domain (other parts from reference TRBV14 and TRBJ2-1): EAGVTQFPSHSVIEKGQTVTLRCDPISGHDNLYWYRRVMGKEIKFLLHFVKESKQDESGMPNNRFLAERTGGTYSTLKVQPAELEDSGVYFCASSRTLAARGNEQFFGPGTRLTVL.

V and J are TRBV30 and TRBJ1-5; the D gene is possibly TRBD1 (6 bases). Looked up from germline, CDR1 is GTSNPN and CDR2 is SVGIG (reference sequence). CDR3 length: 14 amino acids. With 0 bases removed from V and 6 bases from J, the gap between germline ends came to 12 bases. The CDR3 region is CAWSVQGGGQPQHF. CDR3 nucleotides: TGTGCCTGGAGTGTACAAGGAGGGGGTCAGCCCCAGCATTTT.

The CDR3 region has the DNA TGTGCCAGTAGTGTCGGACAGGGAACGGTTAGTGAGCAGTTCTTC. This sequence encodes CASSVGQGTVSEQFF. The genes are TRBV19 and TRBJ2-1, with 8 bases fitting TRBD1. The CDR3 consists of 15 residues. V lost 5 bases to trimming and J lost 9 bases; unmatched junction nucleotides: 12. Germline assignment: CDR1 LNHDA and CDR2 SQIVND (reference sequence).

The gene calls are TRBV28 and TRBJ2-7, with 7 bases aligning to TRBD1. Germline lookup yields CDR1 MDHEN and CDR2 SYDVKM. The CDR3 contains 14 residues. The trim removed 5 bases at V and 7 bases at J, leaving 11 bases unmatched. CDR3 protein: CASSPVDRVGEQYF. The CDR3 DNA follows: TGTGCCAGCAGTCCTGTCGACAGGGTTGGGGAGCAGTACTTC.

The V call is TRBV18, the J call TRBJ2-5, with D tentatively TRBD2 (6 bases). CDR1 KGHSH and CDR2 LQKENI come from the germline V gene. The CDR3 is made up of 14 amino acids. The ends were cut back, 3 bases at V and 0 bases at J, with 8 bases in the middle. The DNA of the CDR3 is TGTGCCAGCTCACCCGGGGACTACCAAGAGACCCAGTACTTC. This codes for CASSPGDYQETQYF.

In regard to this clone: One end of the junction does not line up with germline, which may come from a read error. The chain carries TRBV5-8 and TRBJ2-7, with D perhaps assigned TRBD1 or TRBD2 (5 bases each). The CDR3 extends over 10 amino acids. Germline values: CDR1 SGHTS, CDR2 YDEGEE. CDR3 nucleotide sequence: TGTGCCAGCAGCTTAAGAGGGGAGTGCTTC. Translated: CASSLRGECF. Full variable domain (remainder filled in from reference TRBV5-8 and TRBJ2-7): EAGVTQSPTHLIKTRGQQATLRCSPISGHTSVYWYQQALGLGLQFLLWYDEGEERNRGNFPPRFSGRQFPNYSSELNVNALELEDSALYLCASSLRGECFGPGTRLTVT.

This rearrangement joins TRBV7-2 to TRBJ2-5; TRBD1 agrees at 10 bases. The end of the DNA is better explained by TRBJ2-7, so the J call may be wrong. The length of the CDR3 is 16 residues. The germline gives CDR1 SGHTA, CDR2 FQGNSA. CDR3 sequence: CASSRDTGTGAYEQYF. CDR3 nucleotide sequence: TGTGCCAGCAGCCGAGACACCGGGACAGGGGCTTACGAGCAGTACTTC.

V and J are TRBV10-2 and TRBJ1-1; D is uncertain. V lost 6 bases, J lost 8 bases, and 16 bases lay in between. Germline V gene sequence: CDR1 WSHSY, CDR2 SAAADI. The CDR3 length is 13 residues. The DNA for the CDR3 is TGCGCCAGCAGCGCCCGGGGAGCAGCGGAAGCTTTCTTT. It specifies CASSARGAAEAFF.